The 19 T cell receptor beta chains below were found in one sample sequenced in a study of vaccination and CD4 T cells after COVID-19. The treatment: approximately nine-day PBMC culture with coronavirus spike peptide pools or control peptides (ViraFEST assay). These receptors have no known antigen. Sequencing of the DNA from cultured CD4+ T cells was carried out with the Oncomine TCR Beta short-read assay. TCRdb re-derived calls from the PCR reads in MiXCR, one entry per CDR3 protein. The sample lists about 15,000 distinct CDR3 sequences, approximately 35% seen once, with about 35% in the top ten. Sequencing was performed on cultured CD4+ T cells from blood. These receptors came from a human donor with COVID-19.

The table lists this clonotype with a few counts. The J gene is TRBJ1-5, the V gene TRBV2, with D uncertain. The CDR3 covers 14 residues. The ends were cut back, 8 bases at V and 3 bases at J, with 14 bases in the middle. Germline V gives CDR1 SNHLY, CDR2 FYNNEI. The DNA for the CDR3 is TGTGCCAGCCACTATCGGCCTATCAATCAGCCCCAGCATTTT. The encoded protein is CASHYRPINQPQHF.

The sample holds a few counts of this clonotype. The genes are TRBV20-1 and TRBJ2-3; 8 nucleotides align to TRBD2. With 2 bases clipped from V and 0 bases from J, the junction kept 7 bases outside the gene matches. The CDR3 runs 16 residues. Germline lookup yields CDR1 DFQATT and CDR2 SNEGSKA (reference sequence). CDR3: CSARRSGGPSTDTQYF. CDR3 sequence (DNA): TGCAGTGCTAGAAGAAGCGGGGGTCCTAGCACAGATACGCAGTATTTT.

This clonotype has only one observation. The CDR3 DNA follows: TGTGCCAGCAGCGTAGATCTGGCAGATACGCAGTATTTT. Translation gives CASSVDLADTQYF. The chain is built from TRBV9 and TRBJ2-3; D is ambiguous. V lost 0 bases to trimming and J lost 4 bases, with 6 bases between them. Looked up from germline, CDR1 is SGDLS and CDR2 is YYNGEE. CDR3 size: 13 residues. Drawing the rest from reference TRBV9 and TRBJ2-3, the complete variable domain is DSGVTQTPKHLITATGQRVTLRCSPRSGDLSVYWYQQSLDQGLQFLIQYYNGEERAKGNILERFSAQQFPDLHSELNLSSLELGDSALYFCASSVDLADTQYFGPGTRLTVL.

This clonotype was seen only a few times. This sequence joins TRBV20-1 and TRBJ1-1, with D possibly TRBD1 on 5 matching bases. CDR1 and CDR2 (germline): DFQATT, SNEGSKA (reference sequence). This CDR3 region has 14 residues. The V gene lost 3 bases and the J gene lost 4 bases, with 15 bases spanning the gap. CDR3 in amino acids: CSASFGGGFTEAFF. The DNA of the CDR3 is TGCAGTGCTAGTTTCGGGGGTGGGTTCACTGAAGCTTTCTTT.

The chain combines TRBV20-1 with TRBJ1-6; D gene uncertain. V lost 1 base and J 10 bases, leaving 11 bases between the germline ends. Germline V lookup: CDR1 DFQATT, CDR2 SNEGSKA (reference sequence). CDR3 length: 13 amino acids. The CDR3 is CSARGTATSPLHF. The CDR3 region has the DNA TGCAGTGCTAGAGGTACAGCAACCTCACCCCTCCACTTT.

As regards this clonotype: The CDR3 end shows no conserved phenylalanine or tryptophan, and so a read error is likely. The chain combines TRBV6-5 with TRBJ1-2; D is unresolved. This CDR3 comprises 13 residues. V dropped 0 bases and J dropped 7 bases, with 9 bases sitting between them. Germline-derived CDR1 and CDR2 are MNHEY and SVGAGI. CDR3 residues: CASSYSTRAGYTL. CDR3 sequence (DNA): TGTGCCAGCAGTTACTCCACAAGGGCTGGCTACACCCTC.

This clonotype was recorded a few times. The genes are TRBV20-1 and TRBJ2-3; 7 positions match TRBD1. The CDR3 extends over 14 amino acids. Germline CDR1 reads DFQATT; CDR2 reads SNEGSKA (reference sequence). The junction had 6 bases not matched to a gene; V was cut back by 6 bases and J by 0 bases. As DNA, the CDR3 is TGCAGTGCGACTCCGGGACAGAGCACAGATACGCAGTATTTT. This translates into CSATPGQSTDTQYF.

This clonotype turned up a few times. CDR3 region: CAIKEDGNNSPLHF. The DNA of the CDR3 is TGTGCCATCAAAGAGGACGGTAATAATTCACCCCTCCACTTT. The chain recombines TRBV10-3 with TRBJ1-6; D gene ambiguous. Trimming left V 7 bases short and J 5 bases short, with 12 bases between. Germline values: CDR1 ENHRY, CDR2 SYGVKD. This CDR3 contains 14 residues.

This chain joins TRBV19 and TRBJ2-7, with D possibly being TRBD1 or TRBD2 (6 bases each). V lost 6 bases to trimming and J lost 5 bases, with 20 bases between them. The CDR3 has 15 amino acids. Germline V lookup: CDR1 LNHDA, CDR2 SQIVND (reference sequence). The CDR3 DNA reads as TGTGCCAGTAGATCCCAGACAGGAGGGGGGAACGAGCAGTACTTC. It translates to CASRSQTGGGNEQYF.

J is TRBJ2-2 and V is TRBV24-1, with D possibly called TRBD1 or TRBD2 (5 bases each). The V gene lost 0 bases and the J gene lost 3 bases, with 13 bases spanning the gap. Per the germline V gene, CDR1 is KGHDR and CDR2 is SFDVKD. The length of the CDR3 is 17 residues. The CDR3 bases are TGTGCCACCAGTGATTTGAGCCAGGGAGCCGACACCGGGGAGCTGTTTTTT. The encoded protein is CATSDLSQGADTGELFF.

The V gene is TRBV6-1, the J gene TRBJ2-7, with D perhaps TRBD2 (5 bases). CDR1 and CDR2 (germline): MNHNS, SASEGT. CDR3 length: 14 amino acids. The ends were cut back, 5 bases at V and 1 base at J, with 12 bases in the middle. CDR3 DNA: TGTGCCAGCAGTCGGGGAACATTATCCTACGAGCAGTACTTC. It translates to CASSRGTLSYEQYF.

To note about this clonotype: A junction boundary mismatches the germline segment, possibly from a read error. The V call is TRBV6-2 or TRBV6-3, the J call TRBJ2-5; D not certain. Germline CDR1 and CDR2: MNHEY and SVGEGT. There are 15 residues in the CDR3. The CDR3 DNA is TGTGTCAGCAGTTATGCGGCAAGTACCCAAGAGACCCAGTACTTC. This codes for CVSSYAASTQETQYF.

This chain joins TRBV19 and TRBJ1-4; D gene unclear. The CDR3 has 14 amino acids. Trimming stripped 3 bases from V and 5 bases from J, with 10 bases between. Germline V gene sequence: CDR1 LNHDA, CDR2 SQIVND (reference sequence). The CDR3 sequence: CASSMRQPNEKLFF. CDR3 DNA: TGTGCCAGTAGTATGCGGCAGCCAAATGAAAAACTGTTTTTT.

In its sample, this clonotype was seen once. J is TRBJ2-6 and V is TRBV4-1; D is undetermined. V lost 0 bases, J lost 2 bases, and 11 bases lay in between. Germline CDR1 is MGHRA and CDR2 is YSYEKL. This CDR3 comprises 17 residues. CDR3 sequence reads: CASSQDLDGAGANVLTF. CDR3 nucleotide sequence: TGCGCCAGCAGCCAAGATCTCGACGGTGCTGGGGCCAACGTCCTGACTTTC.

In its sample, this clonotype was seen a few times. This chain uses TRBV10-3 with TRBJ1-1; D call uncertain. The CDR3 extends over 13 amino acids. The V and J ends lost 6 bases and 6 bases respectively, with 14 bases between them. CDR1 ENHRY and CDR2 SYGVKD come from the germline V gene. CDR3 sequence (DNA): TGTGCCATCAGCCCTGGGAACCGCCCTGAAGCTTTCTTT. Its protein is CAISPGNRPEAFF.

This clonotype has only a few counts. V usage is TRBV15 and J usage is TRBJ1-6, with 10 nucleotides matching TRBD1. Per the germline V gene, CDR1 is LNHNV and CDR2 is YYDKDF (reference sequence). V trimming: 4 bases; J trimming: 10 bases; junction bases outside the gene matches: 7. CDR3 length: 15 residues. CDR3 in DNA: TGTGCCACCAGCAAAGCCGGGACAGGGGTCTCACCCCTCCACTTT. Residues: CATSKAGTGVSPLHF.

The sample holds one count of this clonotype. The J gene is TRBJ1-5, the V gene TRBV2; 12 nucleotides line up with TRBD1. Looked up from germline, CDR1 is SNHLY and CDR2 is FYNNEI. V gave up 6 bases and J gave up 6 bases; unmatched junction bases: 6. The CDR3 is made up of 15 amino acids. The DNA of the CDR3 is TGTGCCAGCAGAACCGGGACAGGGGGCTCTCAGCCCCAGCATTTT. This encodes CASRTGTGGSQPQHF. Looking up the rest from reference TRBV2 and TRBJ1-5 gives the full variable domain: EPEVTQTPSHQVTQMGQEVILRCVPISNHLYFYWYRQILGQKVEFLVSFYNNEISEKSEIFDDQFSVERPDGSNFTLKIRSTKLEDSAMYFCASRTGTGGSQPQHFGDGTRLSIL.

This clonotype was seen a few times. The V call is TRBV6-5, the J call TRBJ2-5; 10 positions match TRBD1. Germline loops: CDR1 MNHEY, CDR2 SVGAGI. The CDR3 is 17 residues long. V lost 2 bases, J lost 2 bases, and 8 bases stayed unmatched. Written as DNA, the CDR3 is TGTGCCAGCAGTTACGTGGGGACAGGGGACGGTCAAGAGACCCAGTACTTC. Protein: CASSYVGTGDGQETQYF.

The chain employs TRBV10-3 and TRBJ1-3, with 9 bases matching TRBD1. This CDR3 comprises 13 residues. The V gene's germline CDR1 is ENHRY and CDR2 SYGVKD. Trimming took 6 bases from V and 7 from J; bases not matched to a gene: 4. Here the CDR3 DNA reads TGTGCCATCAGGGACAGGGGTAGTAACACCATATATTTT. The encoded protein is CAIRDRGSNTIYF.